This passage covers 9 T cell receptor beta chains from one sample sequenced in a study of cytomegalovirus exposure and HLA in healthy donors. It was with 60 Vbeta and 13 Jbeta primers that the PCR ran. TCRdb keeps only in-frame clones here, not all; method: immunoSEQ multiplex PCR. The repertoire holds about 160,000 clones, with about 65% as singletons. Sequenced: PBMCs. The receptors shown here come from a man between 40 and 49 years old in good health and CMV-seropositive.

The rearrangement joins TRBV27 to TRBJ1-6; D remains ambiguous. Germline CDR1 is MNHEY and CDR2 is SMNVEV (reference sequence). This CDR3 comprises 15 residues. Deletions cut 4 bases from V and 11 bases from J, with 18 bases between. The CDR3 DNA reads as TGTGCCAGCAGTTCCAATTCACCCGGAGTGCCACCCCTCCACTTT. It specifies CASSSNSPGVPPLHF.

The chain employs TRBV11-2 and TRBJ2-1; D perhaps matches TRBD2 (5 bases). The CDR3 sequence is 13 residues long. The V end was cut by 8 bases, the J end by 2 bases, with 10 bases between. CDR1 is SGHAT and CDR2 is FQNNGV in the germline V gene. The DNA for the CDR3 is TGTGCCAGCGGACTCGTCCCCTACAATGAGCAGTTCTTC. Translated, it gives CASGLVPYNEQFF.

CDR3 sequence (DNA): TGTGCCAGCAGTCGTGGGGGCAGGGTGGGATCGGATCAGCCCCAGCATTTT. Protein sequence: CASSRGGRVGSDQPQHF. This chain links TRBV27 with TRBJ1-5, with D perhaps TRBD1 (6 bases). The germline V and J ends were trimmed by 5 bases and 5 bases, with 22 bases remaining between them. The CDR3 covers 17 residues. CDR1 and CDR2 (germline): MNHEY, SMNVEV (reference sequence).

The chain carries TRBV9 and TRBJ2-5; 7 bases agree with TRBD1. CDR1 and CDR2 (germline): SGDLS, YYNGEE. Trimming removed 3 bases from V and 5 bases from J; junction bases left unmatched: 10. The CDR3 covers 15 residues. The CDR3 bases are TGTGCCAGCAGCGGAGGGGGCGCTTTATACGAGACCCAGTACTTC. This gives the protein CASSGGGALYETQYF.

The chain is built from TRBV5-1 and TRBJ1-1; no clear D. Trimming shortened V by 1 base and J by 5 bases, and 12 bases separated the two germline ends. This CDR3 region has 14 residues. CDR1 and CDR2 from the germline V gene are SGHRS and YFSETQ. DNA of the CDR3: TGCGCCAGCAGCTTGATAGCGAAAGGGACTGAAGCTTTCTTT. Residues: CASSLIAKGTEAFF.

This clone turned up a few times. Other nucleotide sequences in the sample specify the same CDR3. The J gene is TRBJ2-7, the V gene TRBV30; possible D gene TRBD1, 6 bases. CDR3 length: 12 residues. V shed 0 bases and J shed 5 bases, with 8 bases lying between them. The germline CDR1 and CDR2 sequences are GTSNPN and SVGIG (reference sequence). The CDR3: CAWSVKGDEQYF. The CDR3 region has the DNA TGTGCCTGGAGTGTAAAGGGGGACGAGCAGTACTTC.

The chain uses TRBV6-1 and TRBJ2-4; D perhaps matches TRBD2 (5 bases). Germline CDR1 is MNHNS and CDR2 is SASEGT. V lost 3 bases and J 3 bases, leaving 9 bases between the germline ends. This CDR3 comprises 14 residues. Here the CDR3 reads CASSDEGFKNIQYF. In DNA form, the CDR3 reads TGTGCCAGCAGTGATGAGGGATTCAAAAACATTCAGTACTTC.

This clone has a handful of counts. The J gene is TRBJ2-6, the V gene TRBV18; TRBD2 agrees at 9 bases. This CDR3 comprises 15 residues. The V and J ends lost 8 bases and 2 bases, in that order; junction bases with no gene match: 4. Germline values: CDR1 KGHSH, CDR2 LQKENI. CDR3 DNA sequence: TGTGCCAGCGCGGGAGGGGGGCCTGGGGCCAACGTCCTGACTTTC. This translates into CASAGGGPGANVLTF.

The chain uses TRBV5-1 and TRBJ1-1, with D unresolved. The germline V gene encodes CDR1 SGHRS and CDR2 YFSETQ. This CDR3 is built from 13 residues. V lost 5 bases and J lost 2, with 10 bases in between. The CDR3 sequence: CASRAQYNTEAFF. The CDR3 DNA reads as TGCGCCAGCAGGGCACAGTATAACACTGAAGCTTTCTTT.